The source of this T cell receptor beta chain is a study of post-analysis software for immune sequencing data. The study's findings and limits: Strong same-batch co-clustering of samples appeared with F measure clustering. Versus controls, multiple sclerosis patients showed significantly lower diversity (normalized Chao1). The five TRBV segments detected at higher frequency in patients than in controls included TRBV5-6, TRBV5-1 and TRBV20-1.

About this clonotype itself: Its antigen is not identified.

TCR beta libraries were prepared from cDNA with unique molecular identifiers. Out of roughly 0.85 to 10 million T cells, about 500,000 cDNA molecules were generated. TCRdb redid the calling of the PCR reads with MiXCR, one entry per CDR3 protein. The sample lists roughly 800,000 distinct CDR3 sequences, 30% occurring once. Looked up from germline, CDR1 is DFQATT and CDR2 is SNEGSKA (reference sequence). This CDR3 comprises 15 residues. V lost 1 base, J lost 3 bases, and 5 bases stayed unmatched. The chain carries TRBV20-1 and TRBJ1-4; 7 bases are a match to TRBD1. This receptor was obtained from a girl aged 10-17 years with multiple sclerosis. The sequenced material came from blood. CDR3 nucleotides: TGCAGTGCTAGAGCCCCGGGACAGCCTAATGAAAAACTGTTTTTT. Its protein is CSARAPGQPNEKLFF.